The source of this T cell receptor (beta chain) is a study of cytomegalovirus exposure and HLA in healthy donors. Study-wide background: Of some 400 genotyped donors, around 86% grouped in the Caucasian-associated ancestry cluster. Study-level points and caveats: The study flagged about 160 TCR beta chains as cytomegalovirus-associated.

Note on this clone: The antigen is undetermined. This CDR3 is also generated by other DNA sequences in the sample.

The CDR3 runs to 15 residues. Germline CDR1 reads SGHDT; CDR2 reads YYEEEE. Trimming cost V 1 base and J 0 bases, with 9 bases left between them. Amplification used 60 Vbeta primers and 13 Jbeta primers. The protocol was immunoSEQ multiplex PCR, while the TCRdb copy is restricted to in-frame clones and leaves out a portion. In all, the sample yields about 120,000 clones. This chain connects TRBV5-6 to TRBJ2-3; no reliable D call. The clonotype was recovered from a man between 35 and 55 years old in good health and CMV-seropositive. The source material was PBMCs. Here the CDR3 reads CASSLLTSSTDTQYF. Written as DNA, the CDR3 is TGTGCCAGCAGCTTGCTGACATCTAGCACAGATACGCAGTATTTT.